This T cell receptor beta chain was captured in a study of beta chain features in type 1 diabetes. Findings and caveats of the study: Here, the possible influence of HLA type (on TCRB rearrangement) remained unresolved. For Type 1 diabetes patients, all four CD4+ subsets carried TCRB CDR3s that were moderately but significantly shorter.

This clone was detected a few times. Its antigen is still unknown. The whole isolated RNA underwent reverse transcription, so sequencing captured expressed TCRB transcripts. The repertoire was sequenced with immunoSEQ multiplex PCR; TCRdb's copy has only in-frame clones and lacks some. The sample has about 300,000 clones, approximately 12% seen once. This TCR was recovered from a woman aged 18-29 years with type 1 diabetes. Sequencing used naive CD4+ T cells from blood.

CDR3 DNA: TGCGCCAGCAGCCCCCGGGCGGGAGAGGATACGCAGTATTTT. Translation: CASSPRAGEDTQYF. The chain recombines TRBV5-1 with TRBJ2-3; TRBD2 matches 7 bases. Germline lookup yields CDR1 SGHRS and CDR2 YFSETQ. This CDR3 contains 14 residues. V dropped 4 bases and J dropped 6; count of bases not matched to a gene: 8.